This TCR beta chain emerged from a study of cytomegalovirus exposure and HLA in healthy donors. General observations from the study: Listed as cytomegalovirus-associated were more than 150 TCR beta chains. Among the CMV-associated chains, a few were confirmed in vitro as specific for CMV antigens.

Data came from immunoSEQ multiplex PCR; TCRdb stores just in-frame clones and leaves some out. The table lists 70,000 or so clones, 94% of them singletons. Germline V gene lookup returns CDR1 SGHDT and CDR2 YYEEEE. V lost 2 bases and J 4 bases, leaving 15 bases between the germline ends. The CDR3 spans 15 residues. Note on this clone: The antigen is unknown.

V and J are TRBV5-6 and TRBJ1-2, with D maybe TRBD1 (6 bases). The source of this sequence is a woman under 30 in good health and CMV-seropositive. Sequenced: PBMCs. CDR3 in amino acids: CASSLSPGQIYGYTF. The CDR3 coding sequence is TGTGCCAGCAGCTTATCCCCCGGACAGATCTATGGCTACACCTTC.